This TCR beta chain derives from a study of shared clonotypes between healthy human individuals. Note on this clone: Antigen specificity is unknown.

Selected positively for CCR7 and CD45RO-negative, naive CD8 cells excluded terminally differentiated effector memory CD45RA+ cells. Whole-study results and caveats: Apart from blood, nothing was sampled; tissue repertoires likely differ.

Using immunoSEQ multiplex PCR, the repertoire was profiled, and TCRdb retains in-frame clones only, with some absent. The repertoire consists of roughly 2.1 million clones, with 85% to 95% occurring once and the leading ten covering 1.7%. Sample: naive CD8+ T cells from PBMCs. The receptor comes from a man aged 18 to 30 in good health. Some clones in this sample may be carry-over from other donors' samples.

The CDR3 bases are TGTGCCACCAGCAGAGCGCGGGACAGGTCAACAGATACGCAGTATTTT. Its translation: CATSRARDRSTDTQYF. The chain links TRBV15 to TRBJ2-3, with 8 positions matching TRBD1. The CDR3 covers 16 residues. Germline CDR1 and CDR2: LNHNV and YYDKDF (reference sequence). Losses at the gene ends were 1 base for V and 3 bases for J; bases not matched to a gene: 6. Together with reference TRBV15 and TRBJ2-3, the CDR3 gives the full variable domain: DAMVIQNPRYQVTQFGKPVTLSCSQTLNHNVMYWYQQKSSQAPKLLFHYYDKDFNNEADTPDNFQSRRPNTSFCFLDIRSPGLGDTAMYLCATSRARDRSTDTQYFGPGTRLTVL.